Listed below are T cell receptor beta chains from one sample, sequenced in a study of OX40 agonist ivuxolimab in advanced cancers. Generated by immunoSEQ multiplex PCR, the TCRdb table keeps only in-frame clones and is missing some. The profile shows 87,000 or so clones, around 85% of them singletons. The input for sequencing was CD4+ or CD8+ T cells sorted from blood, taken in a trial of the OX40 agonist ivuxolimab. These receptors originate from an adult with an advanced solid tumor such as melanoma, head and neck, liver or kidney cancer. CDR3s include the opening cysteine and the closing phenylalanine or tryptophan. Each record gives: V gene, CDR3 length, D gene, clone size, J gene, CDR3 protein, CDR3 DNA. A D gene is named only where the DNA matches it firmly. Some rows mark clone size as missing; the rest say once, few, many or name a class of expanded clone.

TRBV5-1	16	TRBD2	.	TRBJ2-3	CASSLAGTSAADTQYF	TGCGCCAGCAGCTTGGCCGGGACTAGCGCGGCAGATACGCAGTATTTT
TRBV4-1	16	TRBD2	.	TRBJ2-1	CASTPRREGAYNEQFF	TGCGCCAGCACTCCCCGGCGGGAGGGGGCCTACAATGAGCAGTTCTTC
TRBV7-2	13	TRBD2	.	TRBJ2-3	CASSLAGGDTQYF	TGTGCCAGCAGCTTAGCGGGAGGGGATACGCAGTATTTT
TRBV9	14	TRBD1	.	TRBJ2-7	CASSPGQGAGEQYF	TGTGCCAGCAGCCCCGGACAGGGGGCGGGCGAGCAGTACTTC
TRBV30	13	.	.	TRBJ1-5	CAWSVRGDQPQHF	TGTGCCTGGAGTGTACGGGGGGATCAGCCCCAGCATTTT
TRBV7-3	17	TRBD2	.	TRBJ2-1	CASSPAPGTSGSTEQFF	TGTGCCAGCAGCCCCGCCCCCGGGACTAGCGGGAGTACTGAGCAGTTCTTC
TRBV6-6	14	.	.	TRBJ1-1	CASSSHDRNTEAFF	TGTGCCAGCAGTTCACACGACAGGAACACTGAAGCTTTCTTT
TRBV5-1	15	.	.	TRBJ2-2	CASSWDGKNTGELFF	TGCGCCAGCAGCTGGGACGGAAAGAACACCGGGGAGCTGTTTTTT
TRBV5-4	15	TRBD2	.	TRBJ2-5	CASSSTTSGPETQYF	TGTGCCAGCAGCTCCACGACTAGCGGCCCAGAGACCCAGTACTTC
TRBV19	17	.	.	TRBJ1-1	CASRSPSRQTMNTEAFF	TGTGCCAGTAGATCCCCAAGCAGACAGACCATGAACACTGAAGCTTTCTTT
TRBV5-3	15	.	.	TRBJ2-7	CARSVGRAMSYEQYF	TGTGCCAGAAGCGTGGGCAGGGCGATGTCCTACGAGCAGTACTTC
TRBV5-1	15	.	.	TRBJ1-2	CASRRSGSANYGYTF	TGCGCCAGCAGGCGTTCCGGGTCCGCTAACTATGGCTACACCTTC
TRBV28	16	TRBD2	.	TRBJ2-3	CASSFLAGGPLDTQYF	TGTGCCAGCAGTTTTCTAGCGGGAGGCCCCCTAGATACGCAGTATTTT
TRBV28	15	TRBD1	.	TRBJ2-2	CASTYPPQGAGELFF	TGTGCCAGCACCTATCCCCCACAGGGGGCGGGGGAGCTGTTTTTT
TRBV9	17	TRBD2	once	TRBJ2-4	CASSVEGSGSVKNIQYF	TGTGCCAGCAGCGTAGAAGGTAGCGGGAGCGTCAAAAACATTCAGTACTTC
TRBV27	16	.	.	TRBJ1-5	CASSSKGGYSNQPQHF	TGTGCCAGCAGTTCGAAAGGGGGTTATAGCAATCAGCCCCAGCATTTT
TRBV7-2	14	.	.	TRBJ2-7	CASSLGARAYEQYF	TGTGCCAGCAGCTTAGGGGCACGGGCATACGAGCAGTACTTC
TRBV9	15	.	.	TRBJ2-5	CASSPGDWVQETQYF	TGTGCCAGCAGCCCCGGGGACTGGGTTCAAGAGACCCAGTACTTC
TRBV4-2	15	.	few	TRBJ1-1	CASSQDPFMNTEAFF	TGTGCCAGCAGCCAAGATCCCTTCATGAACACTGAAGCTTTCTTT
TRBV21-1	18	.	.	TRBJ2-6	CASSKIGLAGAGANVLTF	TGTGCCAGCAGCAAAATCGGGCTAGCGGGAGCTGGGGCCAACGTCCTGACTTTC
TRBV5-1	17	TRBD2	.	TRBJ2-1	CASSLVGLAGGPGEQFF	TGCGCCAGCAGCTTGGTTGGACTAGCGGGAGGGCCTGGAGAGCAGTTCTTC
TRBV15	13	.	.	TRBJ2-5	CATSLGSQETQYF	TGTGCCACCAGCCTGGGCAGTCAAGAGACCCAGTACTTC
TRBV5-1	16	TRBD2	.	TRBJ2-7	CASSALAGGPSREQYF	TGCGCCAGCAGCGCGCTAGCGGGAGGGCCCTCGCGGGAGCAGTACTTC
TRBV7-8	15	.	.	TRBJ2-3	CASSLDGARADTQYF	TGTGCCAGCAGCTTAGACGGCGCTCGGGCAGATACGCAGTATTTT
TRBV11-2	14	TRBD1	few	TRBJ1-5	CASSSSGGDQPQHF	TGTGCCAGCAGCTCATCAGGGGGCGATCAGCCCCAGCATTTT
TRBV11-1	12	.	.	TRBJ1-1	CASSLGVTEAFF	TGTGCCAGCAGCTTAGGGGTCACTGAAGCTTTCTTT
TRBV30	15	TRBD1	once	TRBJ1-2	CAWSDHFTGERGYTF	TGTGCCTGGAGTGATCACTTTACAGGGGAGAGGGGCTACACCTTC
TRBV27	15	.	.	TRBJ2-1	CASSTGLSSYNEQFF	TGTGCCAGCAGCACCGGCCTGAGCTCCTACAATGAGCAGTTCTTC
TRBV5-1	16	.	few	TRBJ2-2	CASSYGDRENTGELFF	TGCGCCAGCAGCTATGGCGACAGAGAGAACACCGGGGAGCTGTTTTTT
TRBV4-1	16	TRBD2	.	TRBJ2-1	CASSQVSGTEHNEQFF	TGCGCCAGCAGCCAAGTTAGCGGGACCGAACACAATGAGCAGTTCTTC
TRBV19	13	.	.	TRBJ1-1	CASSISQNTEAFF	TGTGCCAGTAGTATCTCCCAGAACACTGAAGCTTTCTTT
TRBV11-1	14	.	.	TRBJ1-2	CASSPRTASYGYTF	TGTGCCAGCAGCCCCAGGACGGCTTCTTATGGCTACACCTTC
TRBV2	15	.	.	TRBJ2-1	CASSVGPGLYSRVFF	TGTGCCAGCAGTGTAGGGCCAGGGCTCTACTCGCGCGTTTTCTTC
TRBV5-1	17	.	.	TRBJ2-3	CASSFGPEPQSTDTQYF	TGCGCCAGCAGCTTTGGGCCTGAGCCACAGAGCACAGATACGCAGTATTTT
TRBV7-6	13	.	few	TRBJ1-5	CASSESYNQPQHF	TGTGCCAGCAGCGAGAGTTATAATCAGCCCCAGCATTTT
TRBV5-1	14	.	.	TRBJ2-1	CASSLRRSYNEQFF	TGCGCCAGCAGCTTACGTCGATCCTACAATGAGCAGTTCTTC
TRBV7-9	14	.	.	TRBJ1-1	CASSFGDMGTEAFF	TGTGCCAGCAGCTTTGGGGATATGGGAACTGAAGCTTTCTTT
TRBV11-2	18	.	.	TRBJ2-7	CASSNRAHGARYRREQYF	TGTGCCAGCAGCAATAGGGCTCACGGGGCGCGTTACAGGCGCGAGCAGTACTTC
TRBV6-5	13	TRBD2	.	TRBJ2-3	CASRREGLDTQYF	TGTGCCAGCAGACGGGAGGGATTAGATACGCAGTATTTT
TRBV28	18	TRBD2	.	TRBJ2-5	CASSSRRVAGFSFGEQYF	TGTGCCAGCAGTTCCCGTCGGGTAGCGGGATTCAGTTTCGGGGAGCAGTACTTC
TRBV19	16	.	few	TRBJ1-2	CASSIASGSILYGYTF	TGTGCCAGTAGTATAGCCTCGGGATCGATATTATATGGCTACACCTTC
TRBV2	13	.	few	TRBJ1-4	CASSGQRNEKLFF	TGTGCCAGCAGTGGGCAGAGAAATGAAAAACTGTTTTTT
TRBV20-1	10	.	.	TRBJ2-3	CSAYEDTQYF	TGCAGTGCCTACGAGGATACGCAGTATTTT
TRBV6-6	16	TRBD1	once	TRBJ2-7	CASSYLWMDRGYEQYF	TGTGCCAGCAGTTACCTATGGATGGACAGGGGCTACGAGCAGTACTTC
TRBV6-6	15	.	once	TRBJ2-7	CASSYSGDRAYEQYF	TGTGCCAGCAGTTACTCAGGAGATCGAGCCTACGAGCAGTACTTC
TRBV28	15	.	.	TRBJ2-5	CASSYGQTTQETQYF	TGTGCCAGCAGTTATGGACAGACCACCCAAGAGACCCAGTACTTC
TRBV19	15	.	.	TRBJ1-1	CASSIGTGKVSEAFF	TGTGCCAGTAGTATAGGTACAGGGAAAGTGTCCGAAGCTTTCTTT
TRBV11-3	15	TRBD1	.	TRBJ2-1	CASSHGTGSYNEQFF	TGTGCCAGCAGCCACGGGACAGGGTCCTACAATGAGCAGTTCTTC
TRBV12-5	13	TRBD1	.	TRBJ2-1	CASGLGQGIEQFF	TGTGCTAGTGGTTTAGGACAGGGGATTGAGCAGTTCTTC
TRBV18	13	.	.	TRBJ1-6	CASSPNTNSPLHF	TGTGCCAGCTCACCCAACACCAATTCACCCCTCCACTTT
TRBV5-4	16	.	.	TRBJ2-7	CASSDSRAAAASEQYF	TGTGCCAGCAGCGACAGCAGGGCGGCGGCGGCGTCCGAGCAGTACTTC
TRBV7-9	17	.	.	TRBJ2-2	CASSLGYLSGYTGELFF	TGTGCCAGCAGCTTAGGATACCTCTCCGGGTATACCGGGGAGCTGTTTTTT
TRBV27	14	TRBD2	.	TRBJ2-3	CASTRTSRTDTQYF	TGTGCCAGCACCCGGACTAGCAGAACAGATACGCAGTATTTT
TRBV7-2	14	.	.	TRBJ2-5	CASSKWGGEETQYF	TGTGCCAGCAGCAAGTGGGGCGGGGAGGAGACCCAGTACTTC
TRBV5-4	15	TRBD2	.	TRBJ2-7	CASSELAGGPREQYF	TGTGCCAGCAGCGAACTAGCGGGAGGGCCGAGGGAGCAGTACTTC
TRBV28	15	.	.	TRBJ2-2	CASSLMTDNTGELFF	TGTGCCAGCAGTTTAATGACAGACAACACCGGGGAGCTGTTTTTT
TRBV6-5	16	.	.	TRBJ2-1	CASSYSGPFSYNEQFF	TGTGCCAGCAGTTACTCGGGCCCCTTCTCCTACAATGAGCAGTTCTTC